These 27 T cell receptor beta chains were sequenced from one sample in a study of response to subunit inactivated influenza vaccine. MiXCR, applied by TCRdb to the RT-PCR reads, yields one record per CDR3 protein. Of approximately 520,000 distinct CDR3 sequences in the sample, about 25% were seen once. Sample: CD4+ T cells sorted from PBMCs, taken 5 days after vaccination. The receptors derive from a man over 45 who received an inactivated influenza vaccine.

This clonotype was observed a handful of times. The chain has TRBV25-1 and TRBJ2-2, with D possibly being TRBD2 (5 bases). The CDR3 consists of 21 residues. Germline V gene data show CDR1 as MGHDK and CDR2 as SYGVNS. The ends were cut back, 0 bases at V and 2 bases at J, with 25 bases in the middle. CDR3 coding DNA: TGTGCCAGCAGTGAATATGGTGTTGGCAGAGGAGGAGCCACCAACACCGGGGAGCTGTTTTTT. This encodes CASSEYGVGRGGATNTGELFF.

In this sample, this clonotype turned up a few times. V is TRBV5-4 and J is TRBJ2-7, with D perhaps assigned TRBD1 or TRBD2 (6 bases each). Germline CDR1 reads SGHNT; CDR2 reads YYREEE (reference sequence). The CDR3 length is 15 residues. V gave up 4 bases and J gave up 4 bases, with 18 bases separating them. The CDR3 reads CASSPVGGGIYEQYF. The CDR3 DNA reads as TGTGCCAGCAGCCCTGTCGGAGGGGGAATATACGAGCAGTACTTC.

V usage is TRBV24-1 and J usage is TRBJ2-1, with TRBD1 matching over 7 bases. CDR3 length: 15 amino acids. The V gene end was trimmed by 3 bases and the J gene end by 2 bases; junction bases not matched to a gene: 3. The V gene's germline CDR1 is KGHDR and CDR2 SFDVKD. This CDR3 reads CATSDAGTAYNEQFF. The CDR3 coding sequence is TGTGCCACCAGTGATGCCGGGACAGCCTACAATGAGCAGTTCTTC.

This clonotype was found a few times. This sequence joins TRBV29-1 and TRBJ2-3; a possible D gene is TRBD2 (6 bases). The CDR3 is made up of 13 amino acids. CDR1 and CDR2 from the germline V gene are SQVTM and ANQGSEA. V shed 1 base and J shed 3 bases, with 8 bases lying between them. The CDR3 nucleotides are TGCAGCGTTGAAGGCGCGGGGACAGATACGCAGTATTTT. Encoded protein: CSVEGAGTDTQYF.

V usage is TRBV5-1 and J usage is TRBJ2-7; 11 nucleotides agree with TRBD1. The germline V gene encodes CDR1 SGHRS and CDR2 YFSETQ. The V gene end was trimmed by 4 bases and the J gene end by 3 bases; junction bases not matched to a gene: 6. The CDR3 totals 15 residues. This CDR3 is CASSPPGTGGYEQYF. CDR3 bases: TGCGCCAGCAGCCCCCCAGGGACAGGGGGCTACGAGCAGTACTTC.

The V and J genes are TRBV12-3 or TRBV12-4 and TRBJ1-1, with a tentative D call TRBD1 (6 bases). The CDR3 has 13 amino acids. The V and J ends lost 6 bases and 4 bases respectively, with 12 bases between them. The DNA for the CDR3 is TGTGCCAGCAGACCTACAGGGAGCACTGAAGCTTTCTTT. This translates into CASRPTGSTEAFF.

This clonotype was counted a few times. The gene calls are TRBV7-9 and TRBJ2-5; perhaps TRBD2 as D (7 bases). The length of the CDR3 is 15 residues. V was trimmed by 1 base and J by 3 bases, leaving 12 bases between them. Germline-derived CDR1 and CDR2 are SEHNR and FQNEAQ (reference sequence). For the CDR3, the DNA is TGTGCCAGCAGCTTAGGGGCGGGGGCAAAAGAGACCCAGTACTTC. As protein: CASSLGAGAKETQYF. The full variable domain, rest sourced from reference TRBV7-9 and TRBJ2-5, is DTGVSQNPRHKITKRGQNVTFRCDPISEHNRLYWYRQTLGQGPEFLTYFQNEAQLEKSRLLSDRFSAERPKGSFSTLEIQRTEQGDSAMYLCASSLGAGAKETQYFGPGTRLLVL.

The V gene is TRBV5-1, the J gene TRBJ2-6; possible D gene TRBD1, 6 bases. Germline assignment: CDR1 SGHRS and CDR2 YFSETQ. V lost 4 bases to trimming and J lost 0 bases, with 11 bases between them. This CDR3 has 16 residues. CDR3 sequence (DNA): TGCGCCAGCAGCACGGACAGCTACTCTGGGGCCAACGTCCTGACTTTC. Translation gives CASSTDSYSGANVLTF.

This clonotype was recorded a few times. The chain is built from TRBV28 and TRBJ2-7, with D maybe TRBD2 (5 bases). There are 14 residues in the CDR3. Germline loops: CDR1 MDHEN, CDR2 SYDVKM. The V end lost 3 bases, the J end lost 6 bases, and 15 bases lay between the germline ends. CDR3 loop: CASSLVASHIEQYF. The CDR3 coding sequence is TGTGCCAGCAGTTTGGTTGCTAGCCACATCGAGCAGTACTTC.

This clonotype was observed a few times. This chain uses TRBV19 with TRBJ2-2, with D unclear. The CDR3 covers 11 residues. CDR1 and CDR2 from the germline V gene are LNHDA and SQIVND (reference sequence). Trimming removed 5 bases at V and 9 bases at J, with 7 bases between. This chain's CDR3 is CASSLPRELFF. Here the CDR3 DNA reads TGTGCCAGTAGTCTCCCCAGGGAGCTGTTTTTT.

Only a few counts were recorded for this clonotype. The rearrangement joins TRBV20-1 to TRBJ2-5; D might be TRBD2 (6 bases). Germline CDR1 reads DFQATT; CDR2 reads SNEGSKA (reference sequence). V was cut by 3 bases and J by 1 base, with 21 bases left in between. The CDR3 has 17 residues. This CDR3 reads CSASFLWVAEFQETQYF. For the CDR3, the DNA is TGCAGTGCTAGTTTCTTGTGGGTAGCGGAGTTCCAAGAGACCCAGTACTTC.

The J gene is TRBJ2-5, the V gene TRBV7-2, with 7 bases lining up with TRBD2. CDR1 and CDR2 from the germline V gene are SGHTA and FQGNSA. Losses at the gene ends were 6 bases for V and 1 base for J; bases not matched to a gene: 5. There are 14 residues in the CDR3. CDR3 protein: CASRSRTSQETQYF. The CDR3 coding sequence is TGTGCCAGCAGATCTCGGACTAGCCAAGAGACCCAGTACTTC.

The chain uses TRBV20-1 and TRBJ2-7, with D unclear. Trimming took 1 base from V and 4 from J, leaving 11 bases between them. This CDR3 contains 13 residues. The germline V gene encodes CDR1 DFQATT and CDR2 SNEGSKA (reference sequence). As DNA, the CDR3 is TGCAGTGCTAGAGGGGCCAACCAATACGAGCAGTACTTC. It translates to CSARGANQYEQYF.

This clonotype has only one observation. V gene TRBV4-1 combines with J gene TRBJ1-4; D gene ambiguous. Per the germline V gene, CDR1 is MGHRA and CDR2 is YSYEKL. There are 16 residues in the CDR3. Trimming pared 0 bases from V and 9 bases from J, leaving 17 bases between. The CDR3 loop is CASSQEWSKEEKKLFF. The CDR3 DNA reads as TGCGCCAGCAGCCAAGAGTGGTCCAAAGAGGAGAAAAAACTGTTTTTT.

The V and J genes are TRBV20-1 and TRBJ1-1; possibly TRBD1 for D (6 bases). Germline V gives CDR1 DFQATT, CDR2 SNEGSKA (reference sequence). There are 13 residues in the CDR3. The V end lost 2 bases, the J end lost 7 bases, and 14 bases lay between the germline ends. The CDR3 DNA reads TGCAGTGCTAGATGGGACCAGGGGAATGAAGCTTTCTTT. Translating it yields CSARWDQGNEAFF.

This clonotype turned up a few times. The genes are TRBV20-1 and TRBJ2-1; 7 bases agree with TRBD1. J gave up 4 bases and V 2 bases, and 8 bases lay outside the gene matches. This CDR3 spans 15 amino acids. Per the germline V gene, CDR1 is DFQATT and CDR2 is SNEGSKA (reference sequence). The CDR3 region is CSARPTGISYNEQFF. The CDR3 DNA is TGCAGTGCTAGACCGACAGGGATCTCTTACAATGAGCAGTTCTTC.

A note on this clonotype: A much larger clone differs from this one at a single base, so this may be a read error. The chain combines TRBV9 with TRBJ2-5; 7 nucleotides match TRBD1. Germline V lookup: CDR1 SGDLS, CDR2 YYNGEE. Trimming at V came to 3 bases and at J to 2 bases, leaving 1 base not matched to a gene. The CDR3 totals 13 residues. The CDR3 nucleotides are TGTGCCAGCAGCGAGGGACAGCAAGAGACCCAGTACTTC. Translation: CASSEGQQETQYF.

This clonotype was counted a few times. The rearrangement joins TRBV7-7 to TRBJ2-1; possible D gene TRBD2, 6 bases. With 2 bases removed from V and 6 bases from J, the gap between germline ends came to 11 bases. Germline V gene data show CDR1 as SSHAT and CDR2 as FNYEAQ (reference sequence). The length of the CDR3 is 14 residues. The CDR3 sequence is CASSLFGSGNEQFF. The CDR3 nucleotides are TGTGCCAGCAGCTTATTCGGGAGTGGCAATGAGCAGTTCTTC.

This chain uses TRBV20-1 with TRBJ2-3, with unresolved D. Germline CDR1 DFQATT, CDR2 SNEGSKA (reference sequence). CDR3 length: 16 residues. The ends were cut back, 0 bases at V and 1 base at J, with 14 bases in the middle. DNA of the CDR3: TGCAGTGCTAGAGATCGGAGACGGCCCCGCACAGATACGCAGTATTTT. Encoded protein: CSARDRRRPRTDTQYF.

As concerns this clonotype: Relative to the germline gene, one junction end is altered; a read error may explain this. The rearrangement joins TRBV7-9 to TRBJ2-3; D possibly corresponds to TRBD2 (5 bases). CDR3 length equals 9 residues. The V gene's germline CDR1 is SEHNR and CDR2 FQNEAQ (reference sequence). CDR3 bases: TGTGCCAGCACCCTACCAGCGGCGTGG. Translation gives CASTLPAAW. The full variable domain, in which reference TRBV7-9 and TRBJ2-3 provide the parts outside the CDR3, is DTGVSQNPRHKITKRGQNVTFRCDPISEHNRLYWYRQTLGQGPEFLTYFQNEAQLEKSRLLSDRFSAERPKGSFSTLEIQRTEQGDSAMYLCASTLPAAWGPGTRLTVL.

This chain joins TRBV7-9 and TRBJ1-1; TRBD1 agrees at 7 bases. This CDR3 comprises 15 residues. From germline, CDR1 is SEHNR and CDR2 FQNEAQ (reference sequence). V was pared by 1 base and J by 10 bases, with 12 bases of the junction left unmatched. CDR3 bases: TGTGCCAGCAGCTTAGGGGGGAAGGTTTCAGGGGGAGCTTTCTTT. Residues: CASSLGGKVSGGAFF.

The chain links TRBV3-1 to TRBJ2-3, with 8 nucleotides matching TRBD2. CDR1 and CDR2 (germline): LGHDT, YNNKEL (reference sequence). The CDR3 is 16 residues long. The V gene end was trimmed by 3 bases and the J gene end by 1 base; junction bases not matched to a gene: 6. CDR3 coding DNA: TGTGCCAGCAGCCAGGGGCCTAGCGGGCGCACAGATACGCAGTATTTT. It codes for CASSQGPSGRTDTQYF.

The genes are TRBV2 and TRBJ1-2, with D perhaps TRBD1 (5 bases). The V gene lost 5 bases and the J gene lost 8 bases, with 21 bases spanning the gap. This CDR3 region has 15 residues. The germline V gene has CDR1 SNHLY and CDR2 FYNNEI. The CDR3 loop is CASSTQTRVLGGYTF. The CDR3 DNA reads TGTGCCAGCAGTACCCAAACCAGGGTTTTGGGCGGCTACACCTTC.

This rearrangement joins TRBV5-1 to TRBJ2-5; 9 nucleotides line up with TRBD2. V dropped 4 bases and J dropped 7; count of bases not matched to a gene: 11. This CDR3 is built from 15 residues. In germline, CDR1 is SGHRS, CDR2 YFSETQ. The CDR3 nucleotides read TGCGCCAGCAGCCCGGAGTGGGGACTAGCAACGACCCAGTACTTC. Translation: CASSPEWGLATTQYF. Filled out from reference TRBV5-1 and TRBJ2-5, the complete variable domain reads KAGVTQTPRYLIKTRGQQVTLSCSPISGHRSVSWYQQTPGQGLQFLFEYFSETQRNKGNFPGRFSGRQFSNSRSEMNVSTLELGDSALYLCASSPEWGLATTQYFGPGTRLLVL.

This clonotype has just one count. The V call is TRBV7-2, the J call TRBJ2-5; 12 bases are a match to TRBD2. This CDR3 is 15 amino acids long. Germline CDR1 SGHTA, CDR2 FQGNSA. The J segment lost 5 bases and the V segment lost 4 bases, leaving 5 bases of the junction unmatched. CDR3: CASSYGLAGSETQYF. The DNA for the CDR3 is TGTGCCAGCAGCTATGGACTAGCGGGATCTGAGACCCAGTACTTC.

The chain couples TRBV4-1 to TRBJ2-5; D is unclear. The length of the CDR3 is 16 residues. V was trimmed by 1 base and J by 3 bases, leaving 15 bases between them. Germline CDR1 is MGHRA and CDR2 is YSYEKL. CDR3 region: CASSQVPVGLEETQYF. The CDR3 coding sequence is TGCGCCAGCAGCCAAGTGCCGGTGGGTCTGGAAGAGACCCAGTACTTC.

CDR3 loop: CASSLLDTLNTEAFF. CDR3 in DNA: TGTGCCAGCAGCTTGCTGGACACACTGAACACTGAAGCTTTCTTT. The V call is TRBV7-2, the J call TRBJ1-1; D perhaps matches TRBD1 (5 bases). V gave up 3 bases and J gave up 0 bases, with 11 bases separating them. This CDR3 region has 15 residues. Germline CDR1 SGHTA, CDR2 FQGNSA.